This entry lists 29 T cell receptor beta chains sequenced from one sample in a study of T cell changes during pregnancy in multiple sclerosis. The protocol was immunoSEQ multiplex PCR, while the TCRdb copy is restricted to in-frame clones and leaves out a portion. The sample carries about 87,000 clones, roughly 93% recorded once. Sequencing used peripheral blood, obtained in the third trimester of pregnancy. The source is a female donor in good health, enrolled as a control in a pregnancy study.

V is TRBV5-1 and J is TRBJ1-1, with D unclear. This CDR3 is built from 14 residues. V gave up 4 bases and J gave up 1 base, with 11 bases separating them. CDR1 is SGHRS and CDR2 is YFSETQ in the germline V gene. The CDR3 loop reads CASSETRQNTEAFF. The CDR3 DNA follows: TGCGCCAGCAGCGAGACACGGCAGAACACTGAAGCTTTCTTT.

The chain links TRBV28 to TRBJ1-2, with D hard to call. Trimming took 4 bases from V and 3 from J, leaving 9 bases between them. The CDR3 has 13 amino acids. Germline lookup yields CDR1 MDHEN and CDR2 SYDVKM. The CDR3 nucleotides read TGTGCCAGCAGTTCCCATCAGTACTATGGCTACACCTTC. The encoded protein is CASSSHQYYGYTF.

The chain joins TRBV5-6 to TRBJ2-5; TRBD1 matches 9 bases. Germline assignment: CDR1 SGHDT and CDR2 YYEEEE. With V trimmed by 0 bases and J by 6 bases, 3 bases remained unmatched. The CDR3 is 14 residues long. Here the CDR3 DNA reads TGTGCCAGCAGCTTGGGACAGGGGGGCAAGACCCAGTACTTC. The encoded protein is CASSLGQGGKTQYF.

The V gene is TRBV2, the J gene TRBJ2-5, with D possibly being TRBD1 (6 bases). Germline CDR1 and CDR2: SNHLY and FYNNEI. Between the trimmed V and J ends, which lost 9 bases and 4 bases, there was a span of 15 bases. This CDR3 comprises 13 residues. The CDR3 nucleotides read TGTGCCAGAGGGTCAGGGGTCGGAGAGACCCAGTACTTC. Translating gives CARGSGVGETQYF.

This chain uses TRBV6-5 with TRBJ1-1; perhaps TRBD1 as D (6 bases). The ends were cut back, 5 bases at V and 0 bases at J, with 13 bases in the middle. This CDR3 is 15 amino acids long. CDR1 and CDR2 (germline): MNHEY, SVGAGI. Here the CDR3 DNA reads TGTGCCAGCAGTACCGGGGGGGCTGTGAACACTGAAGCTTTCTTT. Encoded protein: CASSTGGAVNTEAFF.

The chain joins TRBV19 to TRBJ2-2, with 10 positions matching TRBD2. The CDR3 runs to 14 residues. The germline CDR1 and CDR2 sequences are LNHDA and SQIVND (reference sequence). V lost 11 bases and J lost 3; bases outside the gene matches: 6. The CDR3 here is CAGSSGSHTGELFF. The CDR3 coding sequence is TGTGCCGGATCTAGCGGGAGTCACACCGGGGAGCTGTTTTTT.

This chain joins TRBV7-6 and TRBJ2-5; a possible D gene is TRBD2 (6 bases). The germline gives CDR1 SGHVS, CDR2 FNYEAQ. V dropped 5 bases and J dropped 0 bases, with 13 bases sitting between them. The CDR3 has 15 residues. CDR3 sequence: CASSQEGRDQETQYF. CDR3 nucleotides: TGTGCCAGCAGCCAGGAGGGCAGGGACCAAGAGACCCAGTACTTC.

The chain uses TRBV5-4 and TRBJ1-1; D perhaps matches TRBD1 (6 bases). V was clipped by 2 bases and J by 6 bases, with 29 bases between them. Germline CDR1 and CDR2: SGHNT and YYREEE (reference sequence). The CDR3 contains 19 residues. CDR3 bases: TGTGCCAGCAGCTTTTGGACCGGGACAACCAAAAGAGGCCAATCTGAAGCTTTCTTT. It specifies CASSFWTGTTKRGQSEAFF.

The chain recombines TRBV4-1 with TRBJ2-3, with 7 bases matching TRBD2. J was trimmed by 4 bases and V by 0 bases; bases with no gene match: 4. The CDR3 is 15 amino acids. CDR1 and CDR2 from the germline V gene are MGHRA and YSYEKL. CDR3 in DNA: TGCGCCAGCAGCCAAGAGAGACTAGCTCCAGATACGCAGTATTTT. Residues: CASSQERLAPDTQYF.

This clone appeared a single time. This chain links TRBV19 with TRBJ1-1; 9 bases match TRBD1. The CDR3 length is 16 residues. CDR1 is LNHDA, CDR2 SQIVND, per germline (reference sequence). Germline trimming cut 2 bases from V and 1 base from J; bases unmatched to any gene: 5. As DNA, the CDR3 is TGTGCCAGTAGTATACTCGGACAGGGGCCGAACACTGAAGCTTTCTTT. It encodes CASSILGQGPNTEAFF.

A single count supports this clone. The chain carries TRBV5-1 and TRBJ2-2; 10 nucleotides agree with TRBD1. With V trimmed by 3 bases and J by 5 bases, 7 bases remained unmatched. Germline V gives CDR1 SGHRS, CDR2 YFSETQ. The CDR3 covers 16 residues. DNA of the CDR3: TGCGCCAGCAGCTGGCCGGAGGGACAGGGGACCGGGGAGCTGTTTTTT. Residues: CASSWPEGQGTGELFF.

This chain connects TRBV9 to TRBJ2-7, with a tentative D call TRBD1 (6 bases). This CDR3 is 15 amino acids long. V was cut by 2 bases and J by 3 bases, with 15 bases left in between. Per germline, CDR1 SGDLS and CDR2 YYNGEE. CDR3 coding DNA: TGTGCCAGCAGCGTCTCGACCGGGACACTCTACGAGCAGTACTTC. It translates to CASSVSTGTLYEQYF.

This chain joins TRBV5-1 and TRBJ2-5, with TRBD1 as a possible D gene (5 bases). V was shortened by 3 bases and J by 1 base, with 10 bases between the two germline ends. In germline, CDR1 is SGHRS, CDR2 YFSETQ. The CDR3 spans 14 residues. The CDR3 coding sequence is TGCGCCAGCAGCTCAGACAGTACCCAAGAGACCCAGTACTTC. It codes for CASSSDSTQETQYF.

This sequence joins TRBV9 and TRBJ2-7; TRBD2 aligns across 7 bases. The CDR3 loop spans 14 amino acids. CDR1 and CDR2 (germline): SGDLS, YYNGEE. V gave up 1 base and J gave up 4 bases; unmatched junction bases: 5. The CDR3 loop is CASSVLLAVYEQYF. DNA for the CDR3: TGTGCCAGCAGCGTATTGCTAGCGGTGTACGAGCAGTACTTC.

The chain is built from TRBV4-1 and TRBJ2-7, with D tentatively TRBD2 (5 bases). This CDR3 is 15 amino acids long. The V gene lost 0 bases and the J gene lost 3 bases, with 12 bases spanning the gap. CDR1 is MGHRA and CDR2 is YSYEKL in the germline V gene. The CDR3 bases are TGCGCCAGCAGCCAAGAGAATACGGGGAGCTACGAGCAGTACTTC. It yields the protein CASSQENTGSYEQYF.

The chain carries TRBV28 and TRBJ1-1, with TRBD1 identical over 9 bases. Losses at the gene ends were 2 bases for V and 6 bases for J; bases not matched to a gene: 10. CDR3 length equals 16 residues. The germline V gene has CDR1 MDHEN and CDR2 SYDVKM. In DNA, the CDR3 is TGTGCCAGCAGTTTACCCGGGACAGGGAGGCTCTCTGAAGCTTTCTTT. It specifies CASSLPGTGRLSEAFF.

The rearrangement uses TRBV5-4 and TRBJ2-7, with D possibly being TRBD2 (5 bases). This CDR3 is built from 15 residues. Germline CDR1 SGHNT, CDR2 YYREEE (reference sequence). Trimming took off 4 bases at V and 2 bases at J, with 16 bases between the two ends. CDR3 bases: TGTGCCAGCAGCACGACGGGGTATACCACCTACGAGCAGTACTTC. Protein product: CASSTTGYTTYEQYF.

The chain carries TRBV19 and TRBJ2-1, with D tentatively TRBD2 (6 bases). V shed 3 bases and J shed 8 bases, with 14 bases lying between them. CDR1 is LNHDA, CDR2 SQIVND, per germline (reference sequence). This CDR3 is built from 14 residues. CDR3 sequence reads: CASSIGTDADEQFF. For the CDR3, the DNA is TGTGCCAGTAGTATTGGGACTGACGCGGATGAGCAGTTCTTC.

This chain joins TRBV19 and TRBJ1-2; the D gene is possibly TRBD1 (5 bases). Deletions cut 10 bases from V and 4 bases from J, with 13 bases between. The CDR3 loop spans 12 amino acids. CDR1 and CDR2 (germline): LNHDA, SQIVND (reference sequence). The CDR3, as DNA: TGTGCCACCTCTGGGGGGTTCTATGGCTACACCTTC. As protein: CATSGGFYGYTF. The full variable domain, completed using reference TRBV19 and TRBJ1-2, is DGGITQSPKYLFRKEGQNVTLSCEQNLNHDAMYWYRQDPGQGLRLIYYSQIVNDFQKGDIAEGYSVSREKKESFPLTVTSAQKNPTAFYLCATSGGFYGYTFGSGTRLTVV.

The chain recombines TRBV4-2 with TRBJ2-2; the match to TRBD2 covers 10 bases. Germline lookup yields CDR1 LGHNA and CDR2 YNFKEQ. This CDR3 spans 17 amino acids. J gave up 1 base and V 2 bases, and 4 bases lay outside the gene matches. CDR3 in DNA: TGTGCCAGCAGCCAACGGGCTAGCGGGGGGAACACCGGGGAGCTGTTTTTT. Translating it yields CASSQRASGGNTGELFF.

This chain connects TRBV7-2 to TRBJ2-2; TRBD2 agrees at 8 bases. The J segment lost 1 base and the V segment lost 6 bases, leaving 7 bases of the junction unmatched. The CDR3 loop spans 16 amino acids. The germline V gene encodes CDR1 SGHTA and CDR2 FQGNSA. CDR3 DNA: TGTGCCAGCAGTCCCCCGGGACTAGTGAACACCGGGGAGCTGTTTTTT. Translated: CASSPPGLVNTGELFF.

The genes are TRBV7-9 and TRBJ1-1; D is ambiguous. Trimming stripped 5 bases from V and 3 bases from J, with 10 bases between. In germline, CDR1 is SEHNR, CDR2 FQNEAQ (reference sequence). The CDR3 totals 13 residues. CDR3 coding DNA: TGTGCCAGCAGCCGAGACACCGACACTGAAGCTTTCTTT. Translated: CASSRDTDTEAFF. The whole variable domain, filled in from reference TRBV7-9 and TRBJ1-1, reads DTGVSQNPRHKITKRGQNVTFRCDPISEHNRLYWYRQTLGQGPEFLTYFQNEAQLEKSRLLSDRFSAERPKGSFSTLEIQRTEQGDSAMYLCASSRDTDTEAFFGQGTRLTVV.

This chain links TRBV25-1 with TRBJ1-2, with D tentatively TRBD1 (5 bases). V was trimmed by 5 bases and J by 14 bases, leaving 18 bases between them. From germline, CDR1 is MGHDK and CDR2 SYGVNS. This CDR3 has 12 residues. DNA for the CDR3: TGTGCCAGCAGTCAATTTGGGGACTCAAGAACCTTC. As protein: CASSQFGDSRTF.

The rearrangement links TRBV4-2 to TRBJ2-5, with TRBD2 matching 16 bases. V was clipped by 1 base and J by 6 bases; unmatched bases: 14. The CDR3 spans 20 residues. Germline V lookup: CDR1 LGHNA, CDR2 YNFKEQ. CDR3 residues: CASSQGGAGTSGRAAKTQYF. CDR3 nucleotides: TGTGCCAGCAGCCAAGGGGGGGCCGGGACTAGCGGGAGGGCCGCGAAGACCCAGTACTTC.

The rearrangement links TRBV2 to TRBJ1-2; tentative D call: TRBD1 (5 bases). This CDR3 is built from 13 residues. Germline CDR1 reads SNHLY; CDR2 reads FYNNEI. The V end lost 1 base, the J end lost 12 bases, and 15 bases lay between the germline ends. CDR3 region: CASSEGQGQSDTF. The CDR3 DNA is TGTGCCAGCAGTGAAGGTCAGGGCCAATCTGACACCTTC.

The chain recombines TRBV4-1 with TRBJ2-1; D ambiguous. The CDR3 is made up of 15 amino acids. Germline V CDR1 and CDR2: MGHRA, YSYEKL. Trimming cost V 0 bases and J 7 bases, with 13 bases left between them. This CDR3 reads CASSQESSPLNEQFF. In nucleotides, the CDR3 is TGCGCCAGCAGCCAAGAATCTAGTCCCCTAAATGAGCAGTTCTTC.

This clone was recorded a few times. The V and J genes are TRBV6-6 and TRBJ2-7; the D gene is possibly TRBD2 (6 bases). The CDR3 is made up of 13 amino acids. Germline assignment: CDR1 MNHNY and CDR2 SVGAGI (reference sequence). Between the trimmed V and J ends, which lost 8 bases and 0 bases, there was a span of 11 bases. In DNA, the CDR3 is TGTGCCAGCCATTTGGGGGGCTCCTACGAGCAGTACTTC. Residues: CASHLGGSYEQYF.

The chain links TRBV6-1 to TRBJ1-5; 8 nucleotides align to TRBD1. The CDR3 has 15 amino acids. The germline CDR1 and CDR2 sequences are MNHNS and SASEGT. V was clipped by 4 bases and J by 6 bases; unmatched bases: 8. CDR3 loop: CASSGETGAAQPQHF. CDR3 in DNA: TGTGCCAGCAGTGGAGAGACAGGGGCGGCTCAGCCCCAGCATTTT.

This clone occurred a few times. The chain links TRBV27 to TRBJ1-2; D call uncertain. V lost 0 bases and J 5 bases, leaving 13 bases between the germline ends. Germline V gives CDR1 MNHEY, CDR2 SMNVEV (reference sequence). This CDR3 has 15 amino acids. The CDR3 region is CASSLSWTGSYGYTF. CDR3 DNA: TGTGCCAGCAGTTTATCCTGGACGGGATCATATGGCTACACCTTC.